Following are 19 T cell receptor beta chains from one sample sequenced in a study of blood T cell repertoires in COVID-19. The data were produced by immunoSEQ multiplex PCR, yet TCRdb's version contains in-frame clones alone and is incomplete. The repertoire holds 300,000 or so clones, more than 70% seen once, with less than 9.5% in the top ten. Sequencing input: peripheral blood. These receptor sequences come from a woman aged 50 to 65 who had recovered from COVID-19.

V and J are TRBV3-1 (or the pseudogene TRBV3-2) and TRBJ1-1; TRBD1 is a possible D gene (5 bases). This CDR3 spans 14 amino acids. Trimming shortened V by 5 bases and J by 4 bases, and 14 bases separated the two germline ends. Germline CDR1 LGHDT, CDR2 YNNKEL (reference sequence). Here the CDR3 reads CASSRGRGSTEAFF. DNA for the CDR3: TGTGCCAGCAGCAGAGGCCGGGGGAGCACTGAAGCTTTCTTT.

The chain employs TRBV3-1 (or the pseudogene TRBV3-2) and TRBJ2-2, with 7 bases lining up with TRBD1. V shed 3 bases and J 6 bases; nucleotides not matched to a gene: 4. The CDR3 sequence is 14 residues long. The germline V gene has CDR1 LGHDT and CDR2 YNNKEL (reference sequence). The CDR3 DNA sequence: TGTGCCAGCAGCCAGGAGGACAGGTCCGGGGAGCTGTTTTTT. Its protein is CASSQEDRSGELFF.

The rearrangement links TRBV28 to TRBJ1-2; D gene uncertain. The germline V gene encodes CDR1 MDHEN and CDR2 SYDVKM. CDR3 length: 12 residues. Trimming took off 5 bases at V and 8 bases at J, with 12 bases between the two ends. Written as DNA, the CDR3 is TGTGCCAGCAGTGCCGCGGTTGGAGGCTACACCTTC. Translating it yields CASSAAVGGYTF.

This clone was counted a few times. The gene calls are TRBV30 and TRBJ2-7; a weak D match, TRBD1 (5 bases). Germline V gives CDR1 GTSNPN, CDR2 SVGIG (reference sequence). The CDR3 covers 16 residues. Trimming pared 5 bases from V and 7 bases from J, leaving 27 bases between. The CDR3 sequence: CAWEQTLPRTHREQYF. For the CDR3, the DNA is TGTGCCTGGGAACAAACTCTTCCTCGGACACACAGAGAGCAGTACTTC.

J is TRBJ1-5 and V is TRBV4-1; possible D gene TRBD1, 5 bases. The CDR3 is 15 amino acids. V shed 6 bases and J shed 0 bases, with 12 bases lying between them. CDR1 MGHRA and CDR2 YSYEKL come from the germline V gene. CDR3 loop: CASSPGLYSNQPQHF. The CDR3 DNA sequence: TGCGCCAGCAGTCCGGGACTCTATAGCAATCAGCCCCAGCATTTT.

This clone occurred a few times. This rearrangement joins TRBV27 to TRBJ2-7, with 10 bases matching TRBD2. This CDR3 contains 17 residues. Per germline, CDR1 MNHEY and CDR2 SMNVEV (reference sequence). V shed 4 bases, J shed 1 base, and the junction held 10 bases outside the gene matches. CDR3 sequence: CASSSRPSGSRSYEQYF. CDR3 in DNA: TGTGCCAGCAGTTCCCGTCCTAGCGGGAGTCGGTCCTACGAGCAGTACTTC.

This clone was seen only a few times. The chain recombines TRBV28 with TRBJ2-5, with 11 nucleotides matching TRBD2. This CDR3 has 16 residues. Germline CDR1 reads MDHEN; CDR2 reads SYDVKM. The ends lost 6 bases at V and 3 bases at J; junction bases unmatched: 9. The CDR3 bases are TGTGCCAGCAGCCGAATTAGCGGGAGGGCCGAAGAGACCCAGTACTTC. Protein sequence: CASSRISGRAEETQYF.

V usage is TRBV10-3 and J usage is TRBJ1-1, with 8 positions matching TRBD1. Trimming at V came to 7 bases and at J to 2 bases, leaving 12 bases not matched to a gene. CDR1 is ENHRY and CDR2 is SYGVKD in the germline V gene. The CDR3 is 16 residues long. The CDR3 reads CAIMVRAGGKNTEAFF. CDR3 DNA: TGTGCCATCATGGTTAGGGCAGGGGGCAAAAACACTGAAGCTTTCTTT.

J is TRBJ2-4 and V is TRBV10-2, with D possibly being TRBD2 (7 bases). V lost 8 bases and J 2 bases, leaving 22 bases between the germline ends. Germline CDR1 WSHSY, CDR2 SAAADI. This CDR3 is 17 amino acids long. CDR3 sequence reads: CASSSAGGAPPKNIQYF. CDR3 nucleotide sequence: TGCGCCAGCTCTAGCGCTGGGGGGGCGCCCCCCAAAAACATTCAGTACTTC.

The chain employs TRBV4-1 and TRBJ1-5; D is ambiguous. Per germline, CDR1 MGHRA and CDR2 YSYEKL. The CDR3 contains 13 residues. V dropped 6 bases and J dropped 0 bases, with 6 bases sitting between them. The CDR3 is CASSSYSNQPQHF. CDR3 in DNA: TGCGCCAGCAGTTCGTATAGCAATCAGCCCCAGCATTTT.

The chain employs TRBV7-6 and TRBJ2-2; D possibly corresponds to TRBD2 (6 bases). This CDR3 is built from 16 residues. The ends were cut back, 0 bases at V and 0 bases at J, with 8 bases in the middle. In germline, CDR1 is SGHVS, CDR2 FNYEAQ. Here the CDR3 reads CASSLARGANTGELFF. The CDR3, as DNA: TGTGCCAGCAGCTTAGCGCGGGGCGCGAACACCGGGGAGCTGTTTTTT.

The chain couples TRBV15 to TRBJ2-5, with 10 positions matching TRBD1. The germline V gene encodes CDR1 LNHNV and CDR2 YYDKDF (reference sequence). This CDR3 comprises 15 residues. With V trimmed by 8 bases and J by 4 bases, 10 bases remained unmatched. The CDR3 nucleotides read TGTGCCACCTCCCACCAGACAGGGGGCCCAGAGACCCAGTACTTC. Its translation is CATSHQTGGPETQYF.

CDR3 sequence (DNA): TGCGCCAGCACTAGACAGGGAACCGGCACTAATGAAAAACTGTTTTTT. Protein: CASTRQGTGTNEKLFF. The chain employs TRBV5-1 and TRBJ1-4, with TRBD1 matching 7 bases. Germline V gene lookup returns CDR1 SGHRS and CDR2 YFSETQ. With V trimmed by 6 bases and J by 2 bases, 10 bases remained unmatched. The CDR3 loop spans 16 amino acids. The whole variable domain, remainder taken from reference TRBV5-1 and TRBJ1-4, is KAGVTQTPRYLIKTRGQQVTLSCSPISGHRSVSWYQQTPGQGLQFLFEYFSETQRNKGNFPGRFSGRQFSNSRSEMNVSTLELGDSALYLCASTRQGTGTNEKLFFGSGTQLSVL.

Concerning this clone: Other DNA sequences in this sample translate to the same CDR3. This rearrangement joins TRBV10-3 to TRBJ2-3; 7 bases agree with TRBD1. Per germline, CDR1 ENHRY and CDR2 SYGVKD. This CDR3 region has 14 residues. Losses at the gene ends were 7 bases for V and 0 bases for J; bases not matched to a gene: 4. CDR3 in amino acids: CAIKRDSSTDTQYF. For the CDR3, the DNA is TGTGCCATCAAGAGGGACAGCAGCACAGATACGCAGTATTTT.

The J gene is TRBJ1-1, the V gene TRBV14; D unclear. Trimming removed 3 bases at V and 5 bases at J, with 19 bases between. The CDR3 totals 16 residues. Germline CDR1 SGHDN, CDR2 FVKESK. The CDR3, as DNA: TGTGCCAGCAGCCATCAAGTGTTTACGCCAGGAACTGAAGCTTTCTTT. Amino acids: CASSHQVFTPGTEAFF.

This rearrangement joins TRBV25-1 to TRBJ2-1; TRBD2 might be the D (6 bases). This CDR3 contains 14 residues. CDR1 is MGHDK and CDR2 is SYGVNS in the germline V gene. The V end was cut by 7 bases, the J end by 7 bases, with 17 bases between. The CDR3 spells CASTGGTAPNEQFF. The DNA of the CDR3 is TGTGCCAGCACTGGGGGGACCGCACCTAATGAGCAGTTCTTC.

The CDR3 coding sequence is TGTGCCACCAGCAGAGATGGCGGGGCCGACTATGGCTACACCTTC. Its protein is CATSRDGGADYGYTF. The genes are TRBV15 and TRBJ1-2; TRBD1 is a possible D gene (5 bases). Trimming removed 0 bases from V and 3 bases from J, with 11 bases in between. This CDR3 is 15 amino acids long. Germline loops: CDR1 LNHNV, CDR2 YYDKDF (reference sequence).

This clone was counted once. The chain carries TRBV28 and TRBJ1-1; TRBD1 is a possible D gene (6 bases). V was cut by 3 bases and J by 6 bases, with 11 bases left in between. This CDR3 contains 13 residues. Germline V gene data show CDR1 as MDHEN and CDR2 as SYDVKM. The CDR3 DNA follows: TGTGCCAGCAGTTTTTCGAAGGGGGCTGAAGCTTTCTTT. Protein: CASSFSKGAEAFF.

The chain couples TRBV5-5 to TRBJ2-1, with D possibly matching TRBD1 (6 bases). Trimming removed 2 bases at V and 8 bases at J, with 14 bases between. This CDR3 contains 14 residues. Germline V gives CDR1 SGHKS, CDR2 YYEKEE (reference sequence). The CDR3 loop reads CASSFGLAGDEQFF. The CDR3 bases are TGTGCCAGCAGCTTCGGACTCGCAGGGGATGAGCAGTTCTTC.